The sequence of this T cell receptor beta chain was determined in a study of identical twins. This clonotype was recorded many times. TCRdb reprocessed the 5' RACE reads via MiXCR and lists one record per CDR3 protein. Of some 710,000 distinct CDR3 sequences in the sample, roughly 6.2% were seen once. The germline V gene encodes CDR1 MGHRA and CDR2 YSYEKL. Trimming shortened V by 1 base and J by 8 bases, and 17 bases separated the two germline ends. The CDR3 runs to 16 residues. V usage is TRBV4-1 and J usage is TRBJ1-4; D ambiguous. The TCR was taken from a man between 18 and 35 years old in good health. The specimen was naive T cells sorted from blood. CDR3 bases: TGCGCCAGCAGCCAAGTATCTCGAGGATCGTGGGAAAAACTGTTTTTT. It translates to CASSQVSRGSWEKLFF.